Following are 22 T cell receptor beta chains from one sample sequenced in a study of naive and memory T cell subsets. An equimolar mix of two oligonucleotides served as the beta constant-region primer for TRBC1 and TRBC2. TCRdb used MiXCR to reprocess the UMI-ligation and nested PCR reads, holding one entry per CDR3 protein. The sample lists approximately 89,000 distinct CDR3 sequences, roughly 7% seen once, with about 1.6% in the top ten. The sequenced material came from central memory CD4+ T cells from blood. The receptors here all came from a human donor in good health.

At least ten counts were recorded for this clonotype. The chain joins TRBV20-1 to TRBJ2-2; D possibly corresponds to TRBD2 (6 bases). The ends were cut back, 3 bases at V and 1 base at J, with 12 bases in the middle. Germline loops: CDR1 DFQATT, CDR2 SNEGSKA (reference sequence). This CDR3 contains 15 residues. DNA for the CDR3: TGCAGTGCTAGTAGAGACGGGAGGAACACCGGGGAGCTGTTTTTT. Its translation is CSASRDGRNTGELFF.

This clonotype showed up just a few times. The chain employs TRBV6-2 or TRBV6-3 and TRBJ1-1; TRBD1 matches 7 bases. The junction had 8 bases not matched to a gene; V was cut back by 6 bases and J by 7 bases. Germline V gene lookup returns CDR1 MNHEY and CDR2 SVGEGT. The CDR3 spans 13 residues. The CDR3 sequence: CASRTGLLGEAFF. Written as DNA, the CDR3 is TGTGCCAGCAGGACAGGGCTGTTAGGTGAAGCTTTCTTT.

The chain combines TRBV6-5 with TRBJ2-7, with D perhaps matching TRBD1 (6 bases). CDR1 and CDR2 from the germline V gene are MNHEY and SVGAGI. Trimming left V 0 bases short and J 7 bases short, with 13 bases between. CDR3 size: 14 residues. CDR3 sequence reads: CASSYSPGEREQYF. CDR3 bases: TGTGCCAGCAGTTACTCGCCAGGGGAGCGGGAGCAGTACTTC.

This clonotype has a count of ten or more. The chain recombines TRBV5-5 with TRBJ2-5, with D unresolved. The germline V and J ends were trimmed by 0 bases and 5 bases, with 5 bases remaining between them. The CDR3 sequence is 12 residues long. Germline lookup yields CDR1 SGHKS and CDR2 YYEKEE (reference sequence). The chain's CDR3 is CASSLESETQYF. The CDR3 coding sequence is TGTGCCAGCAGCTTGGAGTCGGAGACCCAGTACTTC.

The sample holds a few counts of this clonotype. The CDR3, as DNA: TGCAGCGTTGTGGTAGCGGTAGACAATGAGCAGTTCTTC. Amino acids: CSVVVAVDNEQFF. The chain uses TRBV29-1 and TRBJ2-1, with D perhaps matching TRBD2 (6 bases). CDR1 is SQVTM, CDR2 ANQGSEA, per germline. CDR3 length: 13 amino acids. V lost 4 bases, J lost 5 bases, and 12 bases lay in between.

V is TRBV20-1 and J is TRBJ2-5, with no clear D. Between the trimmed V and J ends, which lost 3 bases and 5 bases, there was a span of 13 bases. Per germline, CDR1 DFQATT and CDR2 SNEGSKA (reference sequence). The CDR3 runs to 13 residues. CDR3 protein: CSARSHRSETQYF. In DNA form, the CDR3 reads TGCAGTGCTAGGAGTCACCGGTCGGAGACCCAGTACTTC.

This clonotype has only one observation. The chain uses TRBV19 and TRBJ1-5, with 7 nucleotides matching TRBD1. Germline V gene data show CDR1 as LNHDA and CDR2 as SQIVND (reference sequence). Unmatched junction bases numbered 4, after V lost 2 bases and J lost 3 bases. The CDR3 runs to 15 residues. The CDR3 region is CASSIPTGVNQPQHF. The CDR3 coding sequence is TGTGCCAGTAGTATACCAACAGGGGTCAATCAGCCCCAGCATTTT.

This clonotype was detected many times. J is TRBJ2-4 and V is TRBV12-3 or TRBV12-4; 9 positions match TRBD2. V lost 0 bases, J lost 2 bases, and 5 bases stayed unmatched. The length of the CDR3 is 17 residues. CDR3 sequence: CASSLALASGTKNIQYF. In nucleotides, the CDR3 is TGTGCCAGCAGTTTAGCGCTGGCTAGCGGGACCAAAAACATTCAGTACTTC.

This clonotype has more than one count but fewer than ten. The CDR3 nucleotides read TGTGCCAGCAGCGATCAAACACTAGCGGGAAACAATGAGCAGTTCTTC. It yields the protein CASSDQTLAGNNEQFF. This chain uses TRBV7-9 with TRBJ2-1; 10 bases line up with TRBD2. The germline gives CDR1 SEHNR, CDR2 FQNEAQ (reference sequence). The V gene end was trimmed by 5 bases and the J gene end by 5 bases; junction bases not matched to a gene: 9. This CDR3 is built from 16 residues.

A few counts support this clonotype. CDR3 residues: CASSQVFSSGRSSINEQFF. The CDR3 DNA is TGTGCCAGCAGCCAAGTCTTTTCTAGCGGGAGGAGTTCGATCAATGAGCAGTTCTTC. The chain combines TRBV3-1 with TRBJ2-1; 11 bases match TRBD2. CDR1 and CDR2 (germline): LGHDT, YNNKEL (reference sequence). V dropped 1 base and J dropped 6; count of bases not matched to a gene: 14. This CDR3 region has 19 residues.

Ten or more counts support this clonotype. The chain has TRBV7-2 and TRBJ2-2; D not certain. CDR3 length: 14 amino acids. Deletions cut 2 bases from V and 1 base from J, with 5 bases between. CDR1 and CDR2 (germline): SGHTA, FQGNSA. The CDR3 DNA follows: TGTGCCAGCAGCTTACAACAGAACACCGGGGAGCTGTTTTTT. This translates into CASSLQQNTGELFF.

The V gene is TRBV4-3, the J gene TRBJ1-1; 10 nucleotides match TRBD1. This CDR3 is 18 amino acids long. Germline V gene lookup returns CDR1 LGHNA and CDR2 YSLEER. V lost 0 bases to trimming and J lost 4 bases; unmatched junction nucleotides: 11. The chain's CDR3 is CASSQEGTGVVRRTEAFF. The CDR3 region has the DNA TGCGCCAGCAGCCAAGAAGGGACAGGGGTAGTGCGTCGCACTGAAGCTTTCTTT.

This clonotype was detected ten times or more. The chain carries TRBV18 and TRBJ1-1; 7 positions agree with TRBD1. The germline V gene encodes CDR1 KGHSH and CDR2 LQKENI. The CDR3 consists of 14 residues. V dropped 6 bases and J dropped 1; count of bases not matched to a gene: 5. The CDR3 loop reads CASSIAGGNTEAFF. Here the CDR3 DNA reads TGTGCCAGCTCCATCGCAGGGGGGAACACTGAAGCTTTCTTT.

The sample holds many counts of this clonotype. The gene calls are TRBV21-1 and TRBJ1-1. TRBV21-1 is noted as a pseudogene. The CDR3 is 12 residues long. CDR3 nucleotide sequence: TGTGCCAGCCTCCCAGAGGGCAAAGGAACTTTCTTT. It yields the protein CASLPEGKGTFF.

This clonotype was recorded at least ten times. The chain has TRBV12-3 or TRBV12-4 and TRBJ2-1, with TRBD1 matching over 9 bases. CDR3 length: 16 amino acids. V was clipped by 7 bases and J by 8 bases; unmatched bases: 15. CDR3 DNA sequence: TGTGCCAGCACAATCCGTACGGGACAGGGTGCGCATGAGCAGTTCTTC. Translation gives CASTIRTGQGAHEQFF.

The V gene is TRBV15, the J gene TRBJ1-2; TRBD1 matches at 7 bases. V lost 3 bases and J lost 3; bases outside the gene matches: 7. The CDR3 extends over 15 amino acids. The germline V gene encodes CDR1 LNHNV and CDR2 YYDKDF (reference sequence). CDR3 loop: CATSRDMGQYYGYTF. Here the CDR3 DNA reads TGTGCCACCAGCAGGGACATGGGACAGTACTATGGCTACACCTTC.

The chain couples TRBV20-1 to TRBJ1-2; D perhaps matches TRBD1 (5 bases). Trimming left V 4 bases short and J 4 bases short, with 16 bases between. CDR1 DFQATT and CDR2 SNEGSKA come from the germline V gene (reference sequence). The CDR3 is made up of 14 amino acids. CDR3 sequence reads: CSATPGTATYGYTF. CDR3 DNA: TGCAGTGCTACCCCAGGGACGGCTACCTATGGCTACACCTTC.

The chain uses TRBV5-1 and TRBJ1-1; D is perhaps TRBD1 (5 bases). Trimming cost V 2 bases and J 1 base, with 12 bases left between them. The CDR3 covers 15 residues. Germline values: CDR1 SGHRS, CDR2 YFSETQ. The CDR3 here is CASSLTGSGNTEAFF. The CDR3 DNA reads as TGCGCCAGCAGCTTAACAGGTTCGGGGAACACTGAAGCTTTCTTT.

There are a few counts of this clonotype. CDR3 protein: CAISDPGHQFTGSYF. DNA for the CDR3: TGTGCCATCAGTGACCCGGGACATCAGTTTACGGGTTCGTACTTC. The J gene is TRBJ2-7, the V gene TRBV10-3; D is perhaps TRBD1 (6 bases). Germline CDR1 reads ENHRY; CDR2 reads SYGVKD. Trimming removed 3 bases from V and 12 bases from J, with 24 bases in between. The CDR3 is made up of 15 amino acids.

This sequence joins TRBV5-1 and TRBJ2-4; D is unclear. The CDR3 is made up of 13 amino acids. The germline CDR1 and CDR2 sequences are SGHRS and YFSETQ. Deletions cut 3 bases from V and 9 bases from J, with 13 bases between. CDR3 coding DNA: TGCGCCAGCAGCTCTAAGGAAACCGGCATTCAGTACTTC. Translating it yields CASSSKETGIQYF.

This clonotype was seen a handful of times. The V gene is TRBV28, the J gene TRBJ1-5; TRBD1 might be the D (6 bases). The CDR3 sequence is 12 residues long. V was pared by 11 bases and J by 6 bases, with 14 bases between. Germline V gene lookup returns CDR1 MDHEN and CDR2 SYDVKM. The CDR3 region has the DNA TGTGCCGGGGGCTTCGAGGGTCAGCCCCAGCATTTT. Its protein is CAGGFEGQPQHF.

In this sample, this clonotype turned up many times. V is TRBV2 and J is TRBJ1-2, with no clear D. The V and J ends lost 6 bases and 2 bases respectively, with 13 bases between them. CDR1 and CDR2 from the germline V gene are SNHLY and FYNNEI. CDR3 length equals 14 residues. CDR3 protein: CASRPRTGNYGYTF. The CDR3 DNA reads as TGTGCCAGCAGGCCCCGAACGGGAAACTATGGCTACACCTTC.